This T cell receptor (beta chain) is drawn from a study of blood T cell repertoires in COVID-19. Study information: Sites across the United States, Italy and Spain contributed samples from acute and convalescent COVID-19. PBMCs, B-cell-depleted T cells, or T cells were the source of the cDNA or gDNA that made up the material.

The CDR3 consists of 17 residues. V was cut by 6 bases and J by 3 bases, with 21 bases left in between. Germline V gene sequence: CDR1 SGHVS, CDR2 FQNEAQ. Self-reported history from a screening survey and questionnaire set each donor's cohort. Recovered status applied to Cohort 3 donors who had two consecutive negative PCRs. It also applied to those with clearance or with symptom resolution. Assay used: immunoSEQ multiplex PCR; TCRdb lists only in-frame clones, some missing. The repertoire has approximately 300,000 clones, 65% to 90% of them found once; the top ten carry more than 9%. This clonotype originated in a woman between 18 and 30 years old who had recovered from COVID-19. The rearrangement links TRBV7-8 to TRBJ1-3; D is perhaps TRBD1 (5 bases). Sequencing used PBMCs or T cells enriched from blood (not recorded which). The CDR3 DNA reads TGTGCCAGCAGTCTTTTTTCGGACATGACCTTTGGAAACACCATATATTTT. Its translation: CASSLFSDMTFGNTIYF.